This TCR beta chain was captured in a study of blood T cell repertoires in COVID-19. The V and J ends lost 1 base and 5 bases respectively, with 12 bases between them. CDR1 and CDR2 (germline): SGHRS, YFSETQ. CDR3 length equals 14 residues. Produced via immunoSEQ multiplex PCR; TCRdb's table is partial and in-frame only. The top ten clones hold 13% of a sample with nearly 60,000 clones, almost 90% of them seen once. Sequencing was carried out using peripheral blood. V gene TRBV5-1 combines with J gene TRBJ2-5; weak D call: TRBD1 (5 bases). This sequence originates from a man in his 60s with active COVID-19. In DNA form, the CDR3 reads TGCGCCAGCAGCTTGTCAGGGTCTCTGGAGACCCAGTACTTC. Its translation is CASSLSGSLETQYF.